This TCR beta chain came from a study of PD-1 blockade in classical Hodgkin lymphoma. As to time point: cycle 4 day 1 (C4D1), after 5 to 7 weeks of nivolumab. Relapse was seen in all patients after autologous stem cell transplantation, and brentuximab vedotin exposure was variable. V was clipped by 3 bases and J by 6 bases; unmatched bases: 8. The CDR3 loop spans 15 amino acids. Germline V lookup: CDR1 SGHVS, CDR2 FQNEAQ. Generated by immunoSEQ multiplex PCR, the TCRdb table keeps only in-frame clones and is missing some. The profile shows 80,000 to 100,000 clones, 90% to 95% of them singletons. This specimen consisted of peripheral blood mononuclear cells (PBMCs), obtained before the fourth cycle of nivolumab. The V gene is TRBV7-8, the J gene TRBJ2-7; TRBD1 matches 10 bases. This TCR came from a human donor with classical Hodgkin lymphoma. The CDR3 protein is CASSLMDRGVGEQYF. In DNA, the CDR3 is TGTGCCAGCAGCTTGATGGACAGGGGGGTCGGCGAGCAGTACTTC.